This T cell receptor (beta chain) appears in the sequencing data of a study of OX40 agonist ivuxolimab in advanced cancers. CDR1 and CDR2 (germline): SNHLY, FYNNEI. The CDR3 loop spans 14 amino acids. Trimming cost V 4 bases and J 3 bases, with 10 bases left between them. For this clone: Its target is unknown.

Regarding the study as a whole: Low normalized T-cell clonal expansion also characterized some of the nonresponders.

Clones were read by immunoSEQ multiplex PCR, and TCRdb kept only the in-frame ones, dropping some. The top ten hold 2% to 3% of the sample, which has 37,000 or so clones, 70% to 90% seen once. The rearrangement uses TRBV2 and TRBJ1-5; D remains unclear. The input for sequencing was CD4+ or CD8+ T cells sorted from blood, taken in a trial of the OX40 agonist ivuxolimab. The source is an adult with an advanced solid tumor such as melanoma, head and neck, liver or kidney cancer. This CDR3 reads CASSAPRTNQPQHF. CDR3 coding DNA: TGTGCCAGCAGTGCCCCCCGGACCAATCAGCCCCAGCATTTT.